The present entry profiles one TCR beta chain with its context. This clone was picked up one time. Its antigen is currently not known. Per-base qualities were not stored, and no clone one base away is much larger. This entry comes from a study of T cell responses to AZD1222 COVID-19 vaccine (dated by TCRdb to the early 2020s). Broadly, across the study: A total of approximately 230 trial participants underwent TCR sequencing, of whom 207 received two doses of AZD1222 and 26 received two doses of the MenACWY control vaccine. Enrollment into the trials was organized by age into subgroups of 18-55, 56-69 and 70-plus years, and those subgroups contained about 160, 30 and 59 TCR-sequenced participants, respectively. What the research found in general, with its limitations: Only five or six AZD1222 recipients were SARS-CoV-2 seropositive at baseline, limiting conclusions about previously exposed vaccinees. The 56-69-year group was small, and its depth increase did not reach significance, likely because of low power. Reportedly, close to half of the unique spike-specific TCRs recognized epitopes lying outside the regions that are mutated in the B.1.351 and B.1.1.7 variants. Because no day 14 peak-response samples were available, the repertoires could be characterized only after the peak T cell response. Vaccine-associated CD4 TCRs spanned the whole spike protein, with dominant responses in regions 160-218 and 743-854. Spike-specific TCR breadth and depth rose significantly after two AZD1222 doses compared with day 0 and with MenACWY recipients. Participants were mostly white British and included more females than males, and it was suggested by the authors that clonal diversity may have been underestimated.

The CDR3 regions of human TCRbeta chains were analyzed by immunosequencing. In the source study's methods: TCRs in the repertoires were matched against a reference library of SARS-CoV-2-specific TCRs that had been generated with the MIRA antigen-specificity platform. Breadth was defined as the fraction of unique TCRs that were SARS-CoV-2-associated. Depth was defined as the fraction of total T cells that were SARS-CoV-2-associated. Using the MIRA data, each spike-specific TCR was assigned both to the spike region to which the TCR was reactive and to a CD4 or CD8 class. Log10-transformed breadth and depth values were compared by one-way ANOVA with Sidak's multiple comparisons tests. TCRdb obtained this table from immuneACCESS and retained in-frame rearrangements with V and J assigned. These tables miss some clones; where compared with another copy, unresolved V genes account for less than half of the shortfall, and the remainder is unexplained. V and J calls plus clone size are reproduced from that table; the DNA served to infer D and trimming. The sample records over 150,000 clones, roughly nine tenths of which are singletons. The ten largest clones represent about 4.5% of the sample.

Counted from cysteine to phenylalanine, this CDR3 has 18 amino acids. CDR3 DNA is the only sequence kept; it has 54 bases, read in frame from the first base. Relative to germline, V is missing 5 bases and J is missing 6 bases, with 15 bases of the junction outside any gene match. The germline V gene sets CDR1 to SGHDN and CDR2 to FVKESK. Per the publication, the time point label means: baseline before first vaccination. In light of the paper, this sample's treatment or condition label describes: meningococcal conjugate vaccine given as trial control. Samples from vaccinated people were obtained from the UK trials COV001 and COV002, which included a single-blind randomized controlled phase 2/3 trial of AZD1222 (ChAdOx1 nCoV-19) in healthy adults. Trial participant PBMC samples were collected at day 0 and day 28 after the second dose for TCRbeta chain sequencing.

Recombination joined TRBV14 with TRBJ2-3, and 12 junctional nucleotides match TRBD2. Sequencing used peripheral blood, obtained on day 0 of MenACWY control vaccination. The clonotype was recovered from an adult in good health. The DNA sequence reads TGTGCCAGCAGCTCCCTGACTAGCGGGAGTTTGCTTGGGGATACGCAGTATTTT. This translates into CASSSLTSGSLLGDTQYF. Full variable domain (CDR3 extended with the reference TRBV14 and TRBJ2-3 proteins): EAGVTQFPSHSVIEKGQTVTLRCDPISGHDNLYWYRRVMGKEIKFLLHFVKESKQDESGMPNNRFLAERTGGTYSTLKVQPAELEDSGVYFCASSSLTSGSLLGDTQYFGPGTRLTVL.